The source of this T cell receptor beta chain is a study of human T cells and chemical hapten exposure. The study, taken as a whole, reports: It was expanded TCRs that formed significantly more large CDR3 similarity clusters than controls did. TCRs above 1 in 1000 frequency did not change with DPC sensitization.

The CDR3 is made up of 16 amino acids. Trimming at V came to 4 bases and at J to 0 bases, leaving 8 bases not matched to a gene. Per the germline V gene, CDR1 is SGHAT and CDR2 is FQDESV (reference sequence). This clonotype was detected ten times or more. Its target is unknown. Time point in this sample: patch test 3, about 24 weeks after DPC sensitization. The sample's treatment: therapeutic diphenylcyclopropenone sensitization with weekly scalp DPC. TCRdb reanalysed the RACE reads using MiXCR and keeps one entry per CDR3 protein. The repertoire holds over 55,000 distinct CDR3 sequences, with around 12% as singletons.

Source: whole blood, taken in connection with sensitization to the hapten diphenylcyclopropenone (DPC). The genes are TRBV11-1 and TRBJ1-1, with 7 bases aligning to TRBD1. The source of this sequence is a man aged 25 to 40 with alopecia areata. Some clones in this sample may be carry-over from other donors' samples. DNA for the CDR3: TGTGCCAGCAGCTCAAACAGGGGCGCTATGAACACTGAAGCTTTCTTT. Amino acid sequence: CASSSNRGAMNTEAFF.